This TCR beta chain was identified during a study of OX40 agonist ivuxolimab in advanced cancers. Whole-study context: Administration of intravenous ivuxolimab to patients occurred every 2 weeks at 0.01 to 10 mg/kg.

Assay used: immunoSEQ multiplex PCR; TCRdb lists only in-frame clones, some missing. The table shows about 80,000 clones, with just under 95% occurring only once. Baseline, cycle 4 day 1, and cycle 7 day 1 were the blood sampling points. The CDR3 covers 13 residues. V lost 8 bases, J lost 0 bases, and 7 bases lay in between. In germline, CDR1 is MNHEY, CDR2 SVGAGI. This clonotype originated in an adult with an advanced solid tumor such as melanoma, head and neck, liver or kidney cancer. The sequences come from CD4+ or CD8+ T cells sorted from blood, collected in a trial of the OX40 agonist ivuxolimab. The chain uses TRBV6-5 and TRBJ1-4; a weak D match, TRBD1 (6 bases). The CDR3 here is CASRQATNEKLFF. The CDR3 DNA reads as TGTGCCAGCCGACAGGCAACTAATGAAAAACTGTTTTTT.